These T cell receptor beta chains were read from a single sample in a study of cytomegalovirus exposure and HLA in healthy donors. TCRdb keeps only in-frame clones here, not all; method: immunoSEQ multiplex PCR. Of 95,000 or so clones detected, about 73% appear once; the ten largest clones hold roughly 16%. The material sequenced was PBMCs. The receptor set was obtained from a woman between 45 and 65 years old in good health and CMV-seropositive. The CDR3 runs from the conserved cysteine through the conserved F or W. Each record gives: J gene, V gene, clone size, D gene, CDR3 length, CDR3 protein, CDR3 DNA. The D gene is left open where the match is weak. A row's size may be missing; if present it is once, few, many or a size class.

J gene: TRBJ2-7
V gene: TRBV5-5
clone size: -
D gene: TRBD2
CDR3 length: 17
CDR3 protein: CASSLALLAGGPNEQYF
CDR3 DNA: TGTGCCAGCAGCTTGGCCCTTCTAGCGGGAGGGCCAAACGAGCAGTACTTC

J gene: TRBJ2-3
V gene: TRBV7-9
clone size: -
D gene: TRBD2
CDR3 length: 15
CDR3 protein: CASSLGAGGTDTQYF
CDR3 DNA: TGTGCCAGCAGCTTAGGGGCGGGAGGCACAGATACGCAGTATTTT

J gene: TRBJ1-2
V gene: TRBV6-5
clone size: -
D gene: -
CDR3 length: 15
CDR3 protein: CASSQLNRVSSGYTF
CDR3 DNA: TGTGCCAGCAGCCAGCTAAACAGGGTCTCCAGTGGCTACACCTTC

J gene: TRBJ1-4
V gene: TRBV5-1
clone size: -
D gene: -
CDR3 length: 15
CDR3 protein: CASSLEVEENEKLFF
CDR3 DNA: TGCGCCAGCAGCCTTGAGGTGGAGGAAAATGAAAAACTGTTTTTT

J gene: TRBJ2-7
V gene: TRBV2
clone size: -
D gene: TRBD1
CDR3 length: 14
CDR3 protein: CASRETGGVFEQYF
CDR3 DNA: TGTGCCAGCAGAGAGACAGGGGGGGTCTTCGAGCAGTACTTC

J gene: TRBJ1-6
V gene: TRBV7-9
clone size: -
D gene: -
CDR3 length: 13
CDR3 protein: CASSLGLNSPLHF
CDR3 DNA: TGTGCCAGCAGCTTGGGCCTTAATTCACCCCTCCACTTT

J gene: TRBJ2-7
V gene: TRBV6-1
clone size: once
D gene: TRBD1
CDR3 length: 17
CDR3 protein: CASSGGFGTGTHYEQYF
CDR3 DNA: TGTGCCAGCAGTGGGGGGTTCGGGACAGGGACCCACTACGAGCAGTACTTC

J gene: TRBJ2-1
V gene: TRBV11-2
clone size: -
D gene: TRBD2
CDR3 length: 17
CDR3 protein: CASSLFSSGGGDNEQFF
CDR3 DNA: TGTGCCAGCAGCCTATTTTCTAGCGGGGGTGGAGACAATGAGCAGTTCTTC

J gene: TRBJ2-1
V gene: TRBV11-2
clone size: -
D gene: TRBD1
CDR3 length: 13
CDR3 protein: CASSLAGGPLQFF
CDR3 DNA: TGTGCCAGCAGCTTAGCAGGGGGCCCCTTACAGTTCTTC

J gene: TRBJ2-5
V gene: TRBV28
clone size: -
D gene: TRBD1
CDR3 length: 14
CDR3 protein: CASSLNRGPKTQYF
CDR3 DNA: TGTGCCAGCAGTCTGAACAGGGGGCCCAAGACCCAGTACTTC

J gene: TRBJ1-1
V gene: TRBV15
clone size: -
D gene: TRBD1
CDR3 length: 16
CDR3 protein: CATSTSPGQPDTEAFF
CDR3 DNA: TGTGCCACCAGCACCTCACCGGGACAGCCGGACACTGAAGCTTTCTTT

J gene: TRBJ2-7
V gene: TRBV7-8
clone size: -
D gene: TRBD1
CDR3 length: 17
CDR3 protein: CASSLGITGRGPYEQYF
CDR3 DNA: TGTGCCAGCAGCTTAGGGATTACCGGCAGGGGGCCCTACGAGCAGTACTTC

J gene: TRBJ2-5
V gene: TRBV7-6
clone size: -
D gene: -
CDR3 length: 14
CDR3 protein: CASSTRRGGETQYF
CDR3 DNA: TGTGCCAGCAGCACCCGTAGGGGGGGAGAGACCCAGTACTTC

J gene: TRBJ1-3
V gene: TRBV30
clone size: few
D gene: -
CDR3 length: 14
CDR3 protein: CAWSRQGGGNTIYF
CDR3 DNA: TGTGCCTGGAGTAGGCAGGGAGGTGGAAACACCATATATTTT

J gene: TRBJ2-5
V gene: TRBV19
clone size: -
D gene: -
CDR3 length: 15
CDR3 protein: CASTDRGSGQETQYF
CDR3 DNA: TGTGCCAGTACTGATCGTGGTAGCGGCCAAGAGACCCAGTACTTC

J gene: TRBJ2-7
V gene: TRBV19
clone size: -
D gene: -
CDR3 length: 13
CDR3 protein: CASSLGQGDEQYF
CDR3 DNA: TGTGCCAGTAGCCTGGGGCAGGGTGACGAGCAGTACTTC

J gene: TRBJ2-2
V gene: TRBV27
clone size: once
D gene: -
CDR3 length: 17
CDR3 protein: CASSFGLGTEGTGELFF
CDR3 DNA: TGTGCCAGCAGTTTCGGATTGGGGACGGAGGGCACCGGGGAGCTGTTTTTT

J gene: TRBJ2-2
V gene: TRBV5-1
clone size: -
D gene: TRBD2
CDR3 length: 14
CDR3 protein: CASSLGTSVGELFF
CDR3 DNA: TGCGCCAGCAGCTTGGGGACTAGTGTCGGGGAGCTGTTTTTT

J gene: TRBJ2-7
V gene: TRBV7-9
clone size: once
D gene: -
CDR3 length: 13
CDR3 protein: CASSLGGVNEQYF
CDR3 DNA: TGTGCCAGCAGCTTAGGGGGGGTCAACGAGCAGTACTTC

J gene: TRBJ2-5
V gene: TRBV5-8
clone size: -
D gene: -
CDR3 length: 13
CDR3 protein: CASSWTVQETQYF
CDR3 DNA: TGTGCCAGCAGCTGGACAGTTCAAGAGACCCAGTACTTC

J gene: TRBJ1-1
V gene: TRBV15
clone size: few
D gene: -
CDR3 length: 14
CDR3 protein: CATSRDRLNTEAFF
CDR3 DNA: TGTGCCACCAGCAGAGATCGTCTGAACACTGAAGCTTTCTTT

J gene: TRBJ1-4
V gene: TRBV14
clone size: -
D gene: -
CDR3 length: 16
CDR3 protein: CASSQEGAGLSEKLFF
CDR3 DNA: TGTGCCAGCAGCCAAGAAGGCGCAGGGTTGAGTGAAAAACTGTTTTTT

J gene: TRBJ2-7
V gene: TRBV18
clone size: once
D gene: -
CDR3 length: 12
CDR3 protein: CASSPNSYEQYF
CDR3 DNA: TGTGCCAGCTCACCGAACAGTTACGAGCAGTACTTC

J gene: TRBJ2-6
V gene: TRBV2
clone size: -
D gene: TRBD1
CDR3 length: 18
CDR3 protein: CASFPIGTVSSGANVLTF
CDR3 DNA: TGTGCCAGCTTCCCCATCGGGACAGTCTCCTCTGGGGCCAACGTCCTGACTTTC

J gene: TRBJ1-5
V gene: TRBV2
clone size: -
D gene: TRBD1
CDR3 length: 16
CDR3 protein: CASRDRGMGSNQPQHF
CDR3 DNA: TGTGCCAGCAGGGACAGGGGAATGGGTAGCAATCAGCCCCAGCATTTT

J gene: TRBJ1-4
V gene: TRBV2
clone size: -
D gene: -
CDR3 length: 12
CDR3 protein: CASSEQNEKLFF
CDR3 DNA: TGTGCCAGCAGTGAACAGAATGAAAAACTGTTTTTT

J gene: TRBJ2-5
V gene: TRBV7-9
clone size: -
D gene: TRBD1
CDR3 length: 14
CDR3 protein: CASSRRQGQETQYF
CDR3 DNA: TGTGCCAGCAGCCGCCGACAGGGCCAAGAGACCCAGTACTTC

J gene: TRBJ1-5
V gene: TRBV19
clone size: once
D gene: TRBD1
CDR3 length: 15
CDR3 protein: CAGNDRVDGNQPQHF
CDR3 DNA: TGTGCCGGAAACGACAGGGTGGATGGCAATCAGCCCCAGCATTTT

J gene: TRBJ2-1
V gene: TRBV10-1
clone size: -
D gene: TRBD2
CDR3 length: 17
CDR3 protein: CASSDPIAGGPIGEQFF
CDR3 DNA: TGCGCCAGCAGTGACCCGATAGCGGGAGGGCCTATAGGTGAGCAGTTCTTC

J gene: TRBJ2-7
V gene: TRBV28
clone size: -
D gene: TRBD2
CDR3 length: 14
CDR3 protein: CASEDPSGVYEQYF
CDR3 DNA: TGTGCCAGCGAAGATCCTAGCGGGGTATACGAGCAGTACTTC

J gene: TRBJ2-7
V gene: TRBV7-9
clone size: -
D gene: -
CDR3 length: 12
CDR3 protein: CASSLGQREQYF
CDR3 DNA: TGTGCCAGCAGCTTAGGGCAGAGGGAGCAGTACTTC

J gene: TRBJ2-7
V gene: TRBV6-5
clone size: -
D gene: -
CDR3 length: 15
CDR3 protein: CASSYGGTASYEQYF
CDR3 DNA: TGTGCCAGCAGTTACGGCGGGACAGCCTCCTACGAGCAGTACTTC

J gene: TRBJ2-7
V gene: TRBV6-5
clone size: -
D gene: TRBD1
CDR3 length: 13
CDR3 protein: CASSLQGAYEQYF
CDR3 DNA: TGTGCCAGCAGTTTACAGGGGGCCTACGAGCAGTACTTC

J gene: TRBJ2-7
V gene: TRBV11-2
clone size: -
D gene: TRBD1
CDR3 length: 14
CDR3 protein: CASSFTGGSYEQYF
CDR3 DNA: TGTGCCAGCAGCTTCACAGGGGGCTCCTACGAGCAGTACTTC

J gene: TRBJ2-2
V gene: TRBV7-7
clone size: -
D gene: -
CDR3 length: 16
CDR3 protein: CASSPGSASNTGELFF
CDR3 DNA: TGTGCCAGCAGCCCTGGTTCCGCGTCGAACACCGGGGAGCTGTTTTTT

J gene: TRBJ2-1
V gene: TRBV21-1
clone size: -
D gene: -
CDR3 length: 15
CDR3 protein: CASNFRDRGLNEQFF
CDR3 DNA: TGTGCCAGTAATTTCAGGGACAGGGGCCTGAATGAGCAGTTCTTC

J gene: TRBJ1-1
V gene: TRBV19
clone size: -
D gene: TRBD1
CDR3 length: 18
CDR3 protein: CASSSDATGVGWNTEAFF
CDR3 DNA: TGTGCCAGTAGTTCCGACGCCACAGGGGTTGGCTGGAACACTGAAGCTTTCTTT

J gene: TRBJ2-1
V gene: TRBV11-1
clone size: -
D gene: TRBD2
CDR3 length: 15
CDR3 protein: CASSQREKTYNEQFF
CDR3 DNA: TGTGCCAGCAGTCAGCGGGAAAAAACTTACAATGAGCAGTTCTTC

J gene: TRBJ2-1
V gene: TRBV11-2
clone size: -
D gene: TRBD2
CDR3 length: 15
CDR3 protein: CASSPSSGVYNEQFF
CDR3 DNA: TGTGCCAGCAGCCCATCTAGCGGGGTATACAATGAGCAGTTCTTC

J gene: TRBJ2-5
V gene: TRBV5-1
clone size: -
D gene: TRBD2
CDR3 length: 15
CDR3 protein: CASSFLAGRGETQYF
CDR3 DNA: TGCGCCAGCAGCTTTTTAGCGGGAAGGGGGGAGACCCAGTACTTC

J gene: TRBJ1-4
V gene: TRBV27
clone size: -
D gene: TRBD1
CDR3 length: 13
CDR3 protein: CASSTGGWEKLFF
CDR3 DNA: TGTGCCAGCAGTACAGGGGGCTGGGAAAAACTGTTTTTT

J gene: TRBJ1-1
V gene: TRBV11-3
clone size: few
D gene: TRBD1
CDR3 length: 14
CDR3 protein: CASSLTGANTEAFF
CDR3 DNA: TGTGCCAGCAGCTTAACAGGGGCTAACACTGAAGCTTTCTTT

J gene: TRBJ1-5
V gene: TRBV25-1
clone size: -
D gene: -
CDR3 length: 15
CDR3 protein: CASSDGGSLNQPQHF
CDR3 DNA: TGTGCCAGCAGTGACGGTGGTAGCCTAAATCAGCCCCAGCATTTT

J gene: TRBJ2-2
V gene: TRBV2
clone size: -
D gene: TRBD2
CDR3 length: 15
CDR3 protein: CASSKTSGDTGELFF
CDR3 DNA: TGTGCCAGCAGTAAGACTAGCGGGGACACCGGGGAGCTGTTTTTT

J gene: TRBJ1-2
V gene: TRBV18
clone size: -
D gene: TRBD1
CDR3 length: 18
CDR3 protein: CASSPTVGGTRTGVGYTF
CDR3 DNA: TGTGCCAGCTCACCAACAGTCGGGGGCACGAGGACAGGGGTCGGCTACACCTTC

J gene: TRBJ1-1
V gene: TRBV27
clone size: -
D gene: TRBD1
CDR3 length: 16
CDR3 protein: CASSPYRGSVSTEAFF
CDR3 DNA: TGTGCCAGCAGTCCATACAGGGGTTCGGTGAGCACTGAAGCTTTCTTT

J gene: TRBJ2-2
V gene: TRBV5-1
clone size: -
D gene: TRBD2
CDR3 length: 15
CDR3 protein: CASSLRGGDTGELFF
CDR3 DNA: TGCGCCAGCAGCTTGCGGGGGGGTGACACCGGGGAGCTGTTTTTT

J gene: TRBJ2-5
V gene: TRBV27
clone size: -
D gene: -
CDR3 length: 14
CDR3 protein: CATSRIGREETQYF
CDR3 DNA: TGTGCCACCTCGCGGATTGGGCGGGAAGAGACCCAGTACTTC

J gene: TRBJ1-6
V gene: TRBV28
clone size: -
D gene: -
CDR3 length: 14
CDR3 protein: CASIPGIYNSPLHF
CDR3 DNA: TGTGCCAGCATCCCCGGGATCTATAATTCACCCCTCCACTTT

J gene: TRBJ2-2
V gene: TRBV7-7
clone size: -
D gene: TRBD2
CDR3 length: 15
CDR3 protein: CASSPGLADTGELFF
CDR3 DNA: TGTGCTAGCAGCCCGGGACTAGCGGACACCGGGGAGCTGTTTTTT

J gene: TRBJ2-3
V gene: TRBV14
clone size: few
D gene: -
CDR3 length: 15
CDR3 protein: CASSQGPFLTDTQYF
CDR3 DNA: TGTGCCAGCAGCCAAGGGCCTTTTCTCACAGATACGCAGTATTTT

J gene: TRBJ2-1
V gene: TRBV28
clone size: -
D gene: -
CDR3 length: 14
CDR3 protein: CASGEAGTYNEQFF
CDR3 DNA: TGTGCCAGCGGAGAAGCGGGCACCTACAATGAGCAGTTCTTC

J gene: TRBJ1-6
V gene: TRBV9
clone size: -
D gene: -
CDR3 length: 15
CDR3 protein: CASSATGTVNSPLHF
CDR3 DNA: TGTGCCAGCAGCGCTACCGGGACTGTTAATTCACCCCTCCACTTT

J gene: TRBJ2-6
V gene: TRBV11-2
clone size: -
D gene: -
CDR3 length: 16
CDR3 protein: CASSWVGGSGANVLTF
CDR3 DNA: TGTGCCAGCAGCTGGGTGGGGGGATCCGGGGCCAACGTCCTGACTTTC

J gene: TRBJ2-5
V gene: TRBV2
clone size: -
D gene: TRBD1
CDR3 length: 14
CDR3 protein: CASKDRGHQETQYF
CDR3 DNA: TGTGCCAGCAAGGACAGGGGACACCAAGAGACCCAGTACTTC

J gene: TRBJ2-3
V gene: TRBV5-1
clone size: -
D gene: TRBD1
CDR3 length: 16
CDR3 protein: CASSPYFLTGPDTQYF
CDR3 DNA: TGTGCCAGCAGCCCGTACTTTCTGACAGGGCCAGATACGCAGTATTTT

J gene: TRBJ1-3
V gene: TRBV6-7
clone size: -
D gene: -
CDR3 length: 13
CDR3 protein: CASYRDSGNTIYF
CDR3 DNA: TGTGCCAGCTACAGGGACTCTGGAAACACCATATATTTT